This TCR beta chain appears in the sequencing data of a study of post-analysis software for immune sequencing data (dated by TCRdb to 2014 to 2015). Broadly, across the study: The recorded disease courses included relapsing-remitting, secondary progressive and progressive-relapsing multiple sclerosis, and some patients had no subtype annotation. The multiple sclerosis patient repertoires were compared with ten to eleven previously published healthy control repertoires from donors aged about 6 to 28 years. A subset of samples was prepared in parallel using single-end sample barcoding, then pooled and co-amplified after Illumina adapter ligation. Here is what the overall study found, with its caveats: The control group was slightly older than the multiple sclerosis patient group. Strong co-clustering of samples prepared in the same batch was shown by direct clustering with F measure, prompting a batch-effect correction. Several TRBV segments, including TRBV5-6, TRBV5-1 and TRBV20-1, were significantly more frequent in patients than controls. Normalized Chao1 diversity was significantly lower in multiple sclerosis patients than controls, suggesting substantial peripheral T-cell clonal expansion.

The library was produced with PCR. The instrument was an Illumina HiSeq 2500. To reduce PCR and sequencing biases, unique molecular identifiers were built into the TCR beta cDNA libraries. Roughly 500,000 cDNA molecules were obtained per 1 to 10 million input T cells, so each molecule approximated one T cell. The patient libraries were prepared and sequenced using the same protocol as the earlier healthy control dataset. Samples belonging to the same batch were prepared together, multiplexed and sequenced on a shared HiSeq lane. Concerning the study's data processing: Raw barcoded reads were processed with MIGEC, discarding single-read molecular identifier groups before consensus assembly and CDR3 extraction. Clonotype tables were post-analysed with VDJtools, and diversity was normalized by down-sampling all datasets to the smallest sample size. In repertoire overlap clustering, CDR3 amino acid sequences, but not nucleotide sequences, were matched to correct batch-related cross-sample contamination. Using fastp trimming at Q25 and MiXCR clonotype assembly, TCRdb reanalyzed the public sequencing data and kept in-frame beta chains. When rows share a CDR3 protein, they turn into one entry using the most common DNA and genes. The V and J calls and clone size come from TCRdb's table, not from the authors' own analysis. This sample holds fewer than 850,000 distinct CDR3 sequences; approximately 30% were observed only once. The ten largest clones take up roughly 0.57% of the sample.

To demonstrate the VDJtools post-analysis software, TCR beta repertoires were profiled from the peripheral blood of over ten young patients with multiple sclerosis. The patients with multiple sclerosis were children and adolescents between 6 and 15 years of age. As for this clonotype: Its antigen remains unidentified. No base qualities exist here, and no much larger clone lies one base off it.

CDR1 LGHDT and CDR2 YNNKEL are derived from the germline V gene (reference sequence). Trimming takes 4 bases from V and 2 bases from J, and the germline ends sit 13 bases apart. The CDR3 covers 15 residues, taking in both the cysteine and the phenylalanine. Here the CDR3 DNA is all that survives: 45 bases in frame from base 1. Recombination connected TRBV3-1 to TRBJ2-3; TRBD2 could be the D gene, as 6 bases match. Sequencing input: blood. This TCR was recovered from a girl between 10 and 17 years old with multiple sclerosis. The nucleotide sequence is TGTGCCAGCAGCCCATTACTAGCTATCACAGATACGCAGTATTTT. Its protein product is CASSPLLAITDTQYF.